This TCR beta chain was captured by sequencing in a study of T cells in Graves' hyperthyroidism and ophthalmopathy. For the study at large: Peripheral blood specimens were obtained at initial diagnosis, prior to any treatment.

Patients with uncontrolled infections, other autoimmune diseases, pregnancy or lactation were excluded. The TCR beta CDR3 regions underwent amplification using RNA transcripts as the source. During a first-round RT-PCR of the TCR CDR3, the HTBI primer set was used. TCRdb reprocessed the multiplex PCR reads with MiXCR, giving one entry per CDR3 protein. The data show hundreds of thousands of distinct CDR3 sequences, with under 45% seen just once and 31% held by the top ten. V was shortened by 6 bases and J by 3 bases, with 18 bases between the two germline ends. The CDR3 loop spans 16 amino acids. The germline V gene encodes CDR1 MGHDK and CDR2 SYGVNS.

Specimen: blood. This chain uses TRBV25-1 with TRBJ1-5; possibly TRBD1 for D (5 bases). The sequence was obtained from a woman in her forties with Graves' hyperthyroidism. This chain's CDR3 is CASSRTRGVLNQPQHF. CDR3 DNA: TGTGCCAGCAGCCGCACCCGGGGGGTTCTCAATCAGCCCCAGCATTTT.